Below, 2 T cell receptor beta chains from the same sample are listed, as sequenced in a study of cytomegalovirus exposure and HLA in healthy donors. PCR employed 60 Vbeta and 13 Jbeta primers. Some clones are missing from TCRdb's copy, which holds only in-frame ones; the method was immunoSEQ multiplex PCR. The sample contains fewer than 200,000 clones, around 80% of which appear only once. The sequenced material came from PBMCs. The receptors shown here come from a woman aged 18-35 years in good health and CMV-seronegative.

This chain joins TRBV7-2 and TRBJ2-1; TRBD1 matches at 9 bases. Trimming removed 5 bases from V and 5 bases from J; junction bases left unmatched: 7. The CDR3 length is 15 residues. Germline values: CDR1 SGHTA, CDR2 FQGNSA. The CDR3 reads CASSLRDRAHNEQFF. The CDR3, as DNA: TGTGCCAGCAGCCTCCGGGACAGGGCCCACAATGAGCAGTTCTTC.

The J gene is TRBJ2-5, the V gene TRBV27; 11 nucleotides line up with TRBD2. Trimming took 6 bases from V and 3 from J; bases not matched to a gene: 6. The CDR3 sequence is 15 residues long. Germline CDR1 is MNHEY and CDR2 is SMNVEV (reference sequence). The DNA for the CDR3 is TGTGCCAGCAGCCGGACTAGCGGGCCCAAAGAGACCCAGTACTTC. It encodes CASSRTSGPKETQYF.